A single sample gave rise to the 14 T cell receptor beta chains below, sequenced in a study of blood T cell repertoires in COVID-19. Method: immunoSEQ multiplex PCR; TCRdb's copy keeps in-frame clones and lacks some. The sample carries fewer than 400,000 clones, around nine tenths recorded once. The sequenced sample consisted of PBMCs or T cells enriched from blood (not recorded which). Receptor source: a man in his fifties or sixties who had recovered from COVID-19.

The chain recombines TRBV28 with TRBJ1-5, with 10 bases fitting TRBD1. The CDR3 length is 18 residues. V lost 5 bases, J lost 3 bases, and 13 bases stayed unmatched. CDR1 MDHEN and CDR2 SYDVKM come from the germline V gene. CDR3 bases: TGTGCCAGCAGTGCCGTAATAGGACAGGGGGAAAACAATCAGCCCCAGCATTTT. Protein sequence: CASSAVIGQGENNQPQHF. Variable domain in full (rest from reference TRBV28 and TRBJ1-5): DVKVTQSSRYLVKRTGEKVFLECVQDMDHENMFWYRQDPGLGLRLIYFSYDVKMKEKGDIPEGYSVSREKKERFSLILESASTNQTSMYLCASSAVIGQGENNQPQHFGDGTRLSIL.

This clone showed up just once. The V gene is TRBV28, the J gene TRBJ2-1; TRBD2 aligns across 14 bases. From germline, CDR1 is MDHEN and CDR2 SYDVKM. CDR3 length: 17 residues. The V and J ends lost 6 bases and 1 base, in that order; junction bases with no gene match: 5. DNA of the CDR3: TGTGCCAGCAGCGGGACTAGCGGGAGTAAGTCCTACAATGAGCAGTTCTTC. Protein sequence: CASSGTSGSKSYNEQFF.

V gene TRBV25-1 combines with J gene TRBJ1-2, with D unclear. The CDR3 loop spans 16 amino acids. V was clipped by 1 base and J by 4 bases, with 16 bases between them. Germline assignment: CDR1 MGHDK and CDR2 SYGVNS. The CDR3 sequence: CASSESDWKVSYGYTF. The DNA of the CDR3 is TGTGCCAGCAGTGAATCAGACTGGAAGGTGTCCTATGGCTACACCTTC.

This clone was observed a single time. The CDR3 nucleotides are TGTGCCACCAGCAGGAGGGTATTTAGCGGGAGCACGGGGAATGAGCAGTTCTTC. Its protein is CATSRRVFSGSTGNEQFF. This rearrangement joins TRBV15 to TRBJ2-1; 9 bases are shared with TRBD2. CDR1 LNHNV and CDR2 YYDKDF come from the germline V gene (reference sequence). This CDR3 spans 18 amino acids. Unmatched junction bases numbered 16, after V lost 3 bases and J lost 7 bases.

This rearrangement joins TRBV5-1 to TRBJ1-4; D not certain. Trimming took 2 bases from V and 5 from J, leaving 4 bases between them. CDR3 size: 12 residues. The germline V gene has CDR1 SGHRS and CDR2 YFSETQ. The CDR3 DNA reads TGCGCCAGCAGCTTCCAGAATGAAAAACTGTTTTTT. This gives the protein CASSFQNEKLFF.

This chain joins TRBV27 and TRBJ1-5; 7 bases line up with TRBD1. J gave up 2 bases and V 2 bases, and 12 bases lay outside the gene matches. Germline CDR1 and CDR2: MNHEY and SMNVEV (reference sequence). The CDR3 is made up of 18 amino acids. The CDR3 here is CASSLDATGIICNQPQHF. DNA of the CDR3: TGTGCCAGCAGTTTAGACGCGACAGGGATCATTTGCAATCAGCCCCAGCATTTT.

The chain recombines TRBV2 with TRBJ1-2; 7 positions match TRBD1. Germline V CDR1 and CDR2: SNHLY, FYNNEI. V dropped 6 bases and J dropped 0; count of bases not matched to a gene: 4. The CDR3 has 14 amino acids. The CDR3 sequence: CASRRDRTNYGYTF. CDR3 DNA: TGTGCCAGCAGGCGGGACAGAACTAACTATGGCTACACCTTC.

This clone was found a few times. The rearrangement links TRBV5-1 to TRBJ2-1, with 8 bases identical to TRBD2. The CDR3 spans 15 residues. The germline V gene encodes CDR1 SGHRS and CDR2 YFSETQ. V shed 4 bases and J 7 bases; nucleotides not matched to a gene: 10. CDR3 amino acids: CASSIRTSSSNEQFF. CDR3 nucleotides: TGCGCCAGCAGCATTCGGACTAGCTCCTCTAATGAGCAGTTCTTC.

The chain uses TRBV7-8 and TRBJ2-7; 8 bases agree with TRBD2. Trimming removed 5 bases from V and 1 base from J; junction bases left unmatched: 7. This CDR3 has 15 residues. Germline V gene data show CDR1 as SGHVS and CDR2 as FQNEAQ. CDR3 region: CASSRASGLSYEQYF. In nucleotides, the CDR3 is TGTGCCAGCAGCCGAGCTAGCGGGTTATCCTACGAGCAGTACTTC.

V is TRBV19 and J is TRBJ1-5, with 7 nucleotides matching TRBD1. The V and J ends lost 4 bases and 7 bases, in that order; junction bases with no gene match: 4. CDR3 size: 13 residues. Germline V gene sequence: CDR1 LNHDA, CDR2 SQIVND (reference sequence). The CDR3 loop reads CASSRQGRQPQHF. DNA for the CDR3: TGTGCCAGTAGTAGACAGGGACGACAGCCCCAGCATTTT.

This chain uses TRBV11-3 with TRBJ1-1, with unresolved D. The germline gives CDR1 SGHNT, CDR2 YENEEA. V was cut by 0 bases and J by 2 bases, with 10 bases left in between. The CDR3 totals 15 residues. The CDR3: CASSLDPRINTEAFF. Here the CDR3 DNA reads TGTGCCAGCAGCTTAGATCCGCGGATAAACACTGAAGCTTTCTTT. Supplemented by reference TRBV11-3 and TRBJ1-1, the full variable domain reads EAGVVQSPRYKIIEKKQPVAFWCNPISGHNTLYWYLQNLGQGPELLIRYENEEAVDDSQLPKDRFSAERLKGVDSTLKIQPAELGDSAVYLCASSLDPRINTEAFFGQGTRLTVV.

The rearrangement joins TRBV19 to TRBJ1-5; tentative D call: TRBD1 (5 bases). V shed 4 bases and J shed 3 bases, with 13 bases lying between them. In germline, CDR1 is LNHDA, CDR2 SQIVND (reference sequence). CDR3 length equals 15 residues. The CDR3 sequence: CASSTGDSLNQPQHF. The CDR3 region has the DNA TGTGCCAGTAGTACAGGAGACAGCCTCAATCAGCCCCAGCATTTT.

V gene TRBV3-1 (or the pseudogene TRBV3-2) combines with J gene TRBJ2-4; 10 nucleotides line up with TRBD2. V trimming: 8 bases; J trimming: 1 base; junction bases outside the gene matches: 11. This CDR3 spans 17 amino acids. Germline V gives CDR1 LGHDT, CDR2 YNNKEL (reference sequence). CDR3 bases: TGTGCCAGCGCCCCACGCAGCGGGAGGGCTGCCAAAAACATTCAGTACTTC. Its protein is CASAPRSGRAAKNIQYF.

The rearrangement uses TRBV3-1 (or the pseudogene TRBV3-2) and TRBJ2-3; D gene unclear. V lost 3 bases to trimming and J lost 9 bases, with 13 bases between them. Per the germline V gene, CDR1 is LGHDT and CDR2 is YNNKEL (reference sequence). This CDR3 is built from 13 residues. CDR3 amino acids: CASSQSSLGTQYF. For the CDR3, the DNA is TGTGCCAGCAGCCAGTCAAGTCTAGGCACGCAGTATTTT.